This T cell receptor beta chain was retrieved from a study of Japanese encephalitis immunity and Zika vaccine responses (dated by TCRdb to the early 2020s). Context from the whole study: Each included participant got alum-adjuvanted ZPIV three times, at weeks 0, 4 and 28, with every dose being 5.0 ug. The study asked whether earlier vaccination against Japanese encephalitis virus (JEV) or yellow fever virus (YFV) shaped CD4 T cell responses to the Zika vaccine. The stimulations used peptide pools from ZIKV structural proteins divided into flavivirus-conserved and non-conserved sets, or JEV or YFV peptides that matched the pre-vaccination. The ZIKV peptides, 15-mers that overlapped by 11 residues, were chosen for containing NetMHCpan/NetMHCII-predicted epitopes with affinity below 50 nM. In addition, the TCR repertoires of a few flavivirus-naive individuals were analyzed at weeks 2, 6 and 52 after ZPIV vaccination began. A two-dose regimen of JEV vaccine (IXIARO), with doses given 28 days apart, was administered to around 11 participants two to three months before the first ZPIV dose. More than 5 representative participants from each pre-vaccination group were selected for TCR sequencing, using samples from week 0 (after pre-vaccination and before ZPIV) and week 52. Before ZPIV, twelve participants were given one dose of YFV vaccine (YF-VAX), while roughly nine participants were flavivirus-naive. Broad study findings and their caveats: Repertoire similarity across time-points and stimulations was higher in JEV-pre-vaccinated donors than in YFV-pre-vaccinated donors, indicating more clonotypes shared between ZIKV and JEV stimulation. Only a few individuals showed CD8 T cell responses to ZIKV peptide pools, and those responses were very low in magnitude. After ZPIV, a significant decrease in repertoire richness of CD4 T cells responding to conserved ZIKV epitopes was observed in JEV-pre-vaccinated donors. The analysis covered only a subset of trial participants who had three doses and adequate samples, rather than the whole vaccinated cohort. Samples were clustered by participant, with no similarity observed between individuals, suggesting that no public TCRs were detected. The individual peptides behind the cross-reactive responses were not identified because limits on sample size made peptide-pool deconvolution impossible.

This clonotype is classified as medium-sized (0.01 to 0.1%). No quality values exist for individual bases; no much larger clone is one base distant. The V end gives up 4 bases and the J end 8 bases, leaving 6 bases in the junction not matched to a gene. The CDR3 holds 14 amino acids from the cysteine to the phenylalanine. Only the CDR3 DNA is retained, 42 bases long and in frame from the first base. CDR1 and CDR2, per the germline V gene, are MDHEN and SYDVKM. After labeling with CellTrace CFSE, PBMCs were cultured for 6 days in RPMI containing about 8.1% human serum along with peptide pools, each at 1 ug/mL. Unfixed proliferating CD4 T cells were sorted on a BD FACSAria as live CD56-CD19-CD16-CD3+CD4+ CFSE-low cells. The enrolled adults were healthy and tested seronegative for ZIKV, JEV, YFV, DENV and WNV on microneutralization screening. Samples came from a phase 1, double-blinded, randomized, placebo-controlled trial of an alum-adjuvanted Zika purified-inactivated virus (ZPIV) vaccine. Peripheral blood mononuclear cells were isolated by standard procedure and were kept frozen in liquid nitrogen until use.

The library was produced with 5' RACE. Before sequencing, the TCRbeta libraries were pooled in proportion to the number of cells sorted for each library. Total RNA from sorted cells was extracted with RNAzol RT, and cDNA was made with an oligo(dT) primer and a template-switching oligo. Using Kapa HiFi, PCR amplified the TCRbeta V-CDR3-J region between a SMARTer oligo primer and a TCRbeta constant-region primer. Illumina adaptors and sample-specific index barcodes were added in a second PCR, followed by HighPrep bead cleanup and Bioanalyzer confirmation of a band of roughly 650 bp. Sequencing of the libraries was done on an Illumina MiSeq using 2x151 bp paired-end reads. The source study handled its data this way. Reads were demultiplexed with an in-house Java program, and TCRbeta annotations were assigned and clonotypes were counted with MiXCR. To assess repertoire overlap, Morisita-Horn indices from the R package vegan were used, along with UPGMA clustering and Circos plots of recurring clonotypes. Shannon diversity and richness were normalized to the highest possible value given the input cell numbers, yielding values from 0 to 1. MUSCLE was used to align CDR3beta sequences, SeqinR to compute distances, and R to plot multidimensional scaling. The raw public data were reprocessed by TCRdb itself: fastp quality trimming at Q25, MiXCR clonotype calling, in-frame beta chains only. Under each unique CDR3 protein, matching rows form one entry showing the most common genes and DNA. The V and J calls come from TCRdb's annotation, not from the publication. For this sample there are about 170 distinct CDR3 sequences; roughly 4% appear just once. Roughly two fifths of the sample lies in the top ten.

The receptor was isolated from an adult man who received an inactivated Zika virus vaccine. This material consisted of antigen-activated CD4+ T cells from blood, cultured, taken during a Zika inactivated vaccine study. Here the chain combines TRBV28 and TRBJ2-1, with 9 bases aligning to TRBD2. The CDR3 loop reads CASSSGGLADEQFF. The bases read TGTGCCAGCAGTTCCGGGGGACTAGCTGATGAGCAGTTCTTC.